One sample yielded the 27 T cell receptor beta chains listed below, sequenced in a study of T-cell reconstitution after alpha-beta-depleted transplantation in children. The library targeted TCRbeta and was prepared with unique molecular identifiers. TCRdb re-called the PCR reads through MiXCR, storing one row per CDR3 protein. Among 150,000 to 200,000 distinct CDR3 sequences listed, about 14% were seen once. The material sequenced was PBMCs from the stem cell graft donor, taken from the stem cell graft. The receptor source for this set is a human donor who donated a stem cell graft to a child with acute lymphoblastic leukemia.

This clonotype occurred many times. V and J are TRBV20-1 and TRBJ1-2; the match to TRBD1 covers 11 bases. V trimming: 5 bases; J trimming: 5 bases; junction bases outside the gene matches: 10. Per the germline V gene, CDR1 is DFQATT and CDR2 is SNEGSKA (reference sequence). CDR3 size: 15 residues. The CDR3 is CSACRSGQGVYGYTF. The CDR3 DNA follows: TGCAGTGCTTGCCGATCGGGACAGGGGGTATATGGCTACACCTTC.

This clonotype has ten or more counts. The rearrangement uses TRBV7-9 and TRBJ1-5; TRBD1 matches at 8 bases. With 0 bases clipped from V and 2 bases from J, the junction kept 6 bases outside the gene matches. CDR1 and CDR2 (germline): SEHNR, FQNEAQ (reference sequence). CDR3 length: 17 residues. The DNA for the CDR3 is TGTGCCAGCAGCTTAGCGATGGACAGGGAAGGCAATCAGCCCCAGCATTTT. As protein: CASSLAMDREGNQPQHF.

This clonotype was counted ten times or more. The CDR3 DNA follows: TGTGCCAGCAGTTTGTGGCTAGCGGGAAACACCGGGGAGCTGTTTTTT. Its translation is CASSLWLAGNTGELFF. The rearrangement links TRBV12-3 or TRBV12-4 to TRBJ2-2; the match to TRBD2 covers 9 bases. The J segment lost 2 bases and the V segment lost 3 bases, leaving 4 bases of the junction unmatched. The length of the CDR3 is 16 residues.

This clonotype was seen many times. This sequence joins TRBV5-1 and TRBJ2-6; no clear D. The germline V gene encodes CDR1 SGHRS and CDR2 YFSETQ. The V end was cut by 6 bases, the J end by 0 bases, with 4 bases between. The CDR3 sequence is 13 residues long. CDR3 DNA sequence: TGCGCCAGCACCCGCTCTGGGGCCAACGTCCTGACTTTC. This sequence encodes CASTRSGANVLTF.

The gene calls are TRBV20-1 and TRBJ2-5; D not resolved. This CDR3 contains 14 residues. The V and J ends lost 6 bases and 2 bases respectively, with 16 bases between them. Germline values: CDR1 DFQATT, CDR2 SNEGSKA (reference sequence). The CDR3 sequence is CSAQRTGAQETQYF. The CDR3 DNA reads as TGCAGTGCCCAGAGGACGGGCGCGCAAGAGACCCAGTACTTC.

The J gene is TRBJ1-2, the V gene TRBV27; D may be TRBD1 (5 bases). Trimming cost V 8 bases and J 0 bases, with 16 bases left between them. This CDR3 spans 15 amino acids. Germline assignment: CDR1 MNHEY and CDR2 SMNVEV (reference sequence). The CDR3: CASRSQTAANYGYTF. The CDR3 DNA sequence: TGTGCCAGCCGATCTCAGACAGCGGCTAACTATGGCTACACCTTC.

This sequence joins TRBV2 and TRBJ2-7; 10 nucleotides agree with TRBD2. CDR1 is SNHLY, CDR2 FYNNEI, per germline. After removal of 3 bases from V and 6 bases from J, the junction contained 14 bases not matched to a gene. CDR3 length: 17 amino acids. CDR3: CASSDPLLAGLSREQYF. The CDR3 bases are TGTGCCAGCAGTGACCCGTTACTAGCGGGATTGAGTCGCGAGCAGTACTTC.

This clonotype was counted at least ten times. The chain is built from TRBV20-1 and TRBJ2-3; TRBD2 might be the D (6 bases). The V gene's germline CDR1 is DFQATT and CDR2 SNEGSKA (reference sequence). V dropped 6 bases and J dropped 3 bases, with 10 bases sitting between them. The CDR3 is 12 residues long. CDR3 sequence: CSATTSTDTQYF. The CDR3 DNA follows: TGCAGTGCGACGACTAGTACAGATACGCAGTATTTT.

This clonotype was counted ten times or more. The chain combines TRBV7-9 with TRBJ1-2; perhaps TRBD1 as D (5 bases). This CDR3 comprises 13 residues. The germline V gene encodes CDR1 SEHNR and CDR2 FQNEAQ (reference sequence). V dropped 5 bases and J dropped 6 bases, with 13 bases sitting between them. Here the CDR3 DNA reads TGTGCCAGCAGCCTTCCGGGGGGAGATGGCTACACCTTC. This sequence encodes CASSLPGGDGYTF.

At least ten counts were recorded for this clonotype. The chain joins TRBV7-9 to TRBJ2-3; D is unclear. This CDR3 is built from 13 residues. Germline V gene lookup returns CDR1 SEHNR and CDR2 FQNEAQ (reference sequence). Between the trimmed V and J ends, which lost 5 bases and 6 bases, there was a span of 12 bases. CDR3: CASSTTAPDTQYF. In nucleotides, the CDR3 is TGTGCCAGCAGCACAACGGCCCCGGATACGCAGTATTTT.

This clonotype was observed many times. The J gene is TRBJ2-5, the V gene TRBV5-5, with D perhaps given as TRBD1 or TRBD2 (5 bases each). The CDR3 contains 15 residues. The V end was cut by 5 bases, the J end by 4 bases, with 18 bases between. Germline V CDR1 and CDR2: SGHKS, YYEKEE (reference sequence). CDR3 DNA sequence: TGTGCCAGCAGGACCATGGGCAGGGACGGAGAGACCCAGTACTTC. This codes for CASRTMGRDGETQYF.

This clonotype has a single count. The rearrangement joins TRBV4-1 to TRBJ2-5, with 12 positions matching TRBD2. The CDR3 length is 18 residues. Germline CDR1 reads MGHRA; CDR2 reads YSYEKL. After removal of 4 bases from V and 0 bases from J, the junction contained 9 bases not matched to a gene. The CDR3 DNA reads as TGCGCCAGCAGCCCCGGACTAGCGGGGTCGGAGTACCAAGAGACCCAGTACTTC. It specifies CASSPGLAGSEYQETQYF.

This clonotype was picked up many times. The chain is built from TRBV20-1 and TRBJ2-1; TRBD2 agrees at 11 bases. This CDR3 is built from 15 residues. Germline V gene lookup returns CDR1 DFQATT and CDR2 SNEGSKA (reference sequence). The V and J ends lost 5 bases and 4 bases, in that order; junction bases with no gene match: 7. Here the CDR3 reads CSAYRGTSGYNEQFF. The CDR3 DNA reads TGCAGTGCTTACCGGGGGACTAGCGGATACAATGAGCAGTTCTTC.

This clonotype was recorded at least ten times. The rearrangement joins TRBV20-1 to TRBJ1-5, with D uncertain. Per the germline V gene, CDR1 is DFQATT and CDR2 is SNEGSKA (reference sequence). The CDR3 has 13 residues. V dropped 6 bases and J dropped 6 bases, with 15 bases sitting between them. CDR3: CSALVGSGQPQHF. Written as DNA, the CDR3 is TGCAGTGCCCTTGTGGGGAGCGGTCAGCCCCAGCATTTT.

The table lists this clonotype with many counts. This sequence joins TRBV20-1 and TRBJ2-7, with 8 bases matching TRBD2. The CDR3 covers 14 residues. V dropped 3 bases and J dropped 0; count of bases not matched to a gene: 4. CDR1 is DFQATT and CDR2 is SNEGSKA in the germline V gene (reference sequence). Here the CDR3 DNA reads TGCAGTGCTAGCGGGAGGGTGAGCTCCTACGAGCAGTACTTC. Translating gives CSASGRVSSYEQYF.

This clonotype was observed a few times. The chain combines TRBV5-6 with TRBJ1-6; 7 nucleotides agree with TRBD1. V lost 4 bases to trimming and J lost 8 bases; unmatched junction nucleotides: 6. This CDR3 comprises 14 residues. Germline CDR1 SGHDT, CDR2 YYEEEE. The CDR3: CASSLDRVDSPLHF. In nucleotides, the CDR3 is TGTGCCAGCAGCCTCGACAGGGTGGATTCACCCCTCCACTTT.

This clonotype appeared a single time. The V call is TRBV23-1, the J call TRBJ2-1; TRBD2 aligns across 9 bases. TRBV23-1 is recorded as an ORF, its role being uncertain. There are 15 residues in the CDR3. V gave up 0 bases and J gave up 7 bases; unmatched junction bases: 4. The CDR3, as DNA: TGCGCCAGCAGTCAATCGCCTAGCGGGACGAATGAGCAGTTCTTC. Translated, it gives CASSQSPSGTNEQFF.

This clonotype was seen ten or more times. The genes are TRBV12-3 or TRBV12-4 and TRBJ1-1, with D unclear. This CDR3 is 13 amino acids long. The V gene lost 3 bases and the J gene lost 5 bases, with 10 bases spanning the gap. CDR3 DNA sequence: TGTGCCAGCAGTTTTCGGGGAGAAACTGAAGCTTTCTTT. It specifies CASSFRGETEAFF.

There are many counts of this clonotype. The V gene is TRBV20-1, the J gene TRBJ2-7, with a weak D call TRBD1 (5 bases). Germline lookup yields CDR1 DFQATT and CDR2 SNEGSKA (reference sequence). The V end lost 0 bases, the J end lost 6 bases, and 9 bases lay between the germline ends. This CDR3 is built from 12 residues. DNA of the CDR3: TGCAGTGCTAGAGAGGACATCGGCGAGCAGTACTTC. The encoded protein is CSAREDIGEQYF.

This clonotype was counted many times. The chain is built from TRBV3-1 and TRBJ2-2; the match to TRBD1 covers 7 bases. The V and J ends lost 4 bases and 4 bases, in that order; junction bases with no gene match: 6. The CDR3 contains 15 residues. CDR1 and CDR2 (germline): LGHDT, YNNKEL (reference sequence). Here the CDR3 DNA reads TGTGCCAGCAGCCCCCCGTCAGGGGGCACCGGGGAGCTGTTTTTT. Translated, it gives CASSPPSGGTGELFF.

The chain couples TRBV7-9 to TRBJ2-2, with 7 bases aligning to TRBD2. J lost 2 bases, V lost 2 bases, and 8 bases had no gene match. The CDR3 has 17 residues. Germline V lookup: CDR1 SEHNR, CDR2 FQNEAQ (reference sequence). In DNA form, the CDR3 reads TGTGCCAGCAGCTTAACGGGAGGACCCGCTAACACCGGGGAGCTGTTTTTT. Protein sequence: CASSLTGGPANTGELFF. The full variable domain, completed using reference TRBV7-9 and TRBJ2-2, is DTGVSQNPRHKITKRGQNVTFRCDPISEHNRLYWYRQTLGQGPEFLTYFQNEAQLEKSRLLSDRFSAERPKGSFSTLEIQRTEQGDSAMYLCASSLTGGPANTGELFFGEGSRLTVL.

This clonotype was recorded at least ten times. The CDR3 DNA reads TGCGCCAGCAGCGGAGGGAGGGCCAATAATGAAAAACTGTTTTTT. Translating gives CASSGGRANNEKLFF. The chain couples TRBV5-1 to TRBJ1-4; D uncertain. Germline CDR1 is SGHRS and CDR2 is YFSETQ. V was cut by 4 bases and J by 4 bases, with 14 bases left in between. The CDR3 is 15 residues long.

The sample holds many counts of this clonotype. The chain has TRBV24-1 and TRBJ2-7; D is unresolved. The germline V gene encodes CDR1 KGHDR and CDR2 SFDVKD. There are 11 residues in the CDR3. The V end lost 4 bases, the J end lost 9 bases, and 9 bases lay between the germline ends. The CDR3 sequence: CATSDQFLQYF. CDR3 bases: TGTGCCACCAGTGACCAGTTCCTGCAGTACTTC.

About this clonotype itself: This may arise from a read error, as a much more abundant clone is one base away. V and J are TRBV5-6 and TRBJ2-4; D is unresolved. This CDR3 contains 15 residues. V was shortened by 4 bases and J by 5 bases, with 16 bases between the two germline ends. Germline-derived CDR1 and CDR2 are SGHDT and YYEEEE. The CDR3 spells CASSPGWGPQNIQYF. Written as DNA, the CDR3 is TGTGCCAGCAGCCCAGGATGGGGTCCCCAAAACATTCAGTACTTC.

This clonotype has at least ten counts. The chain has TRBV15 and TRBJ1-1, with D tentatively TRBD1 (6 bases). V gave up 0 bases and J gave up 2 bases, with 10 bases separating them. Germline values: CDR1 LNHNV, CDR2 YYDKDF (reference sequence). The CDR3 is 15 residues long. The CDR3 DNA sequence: TGTGCCACCAGCAGAGATCCAGGGGATAACACTGAAGCTTTCTTT. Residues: CATSRDPGDNTEAFF.

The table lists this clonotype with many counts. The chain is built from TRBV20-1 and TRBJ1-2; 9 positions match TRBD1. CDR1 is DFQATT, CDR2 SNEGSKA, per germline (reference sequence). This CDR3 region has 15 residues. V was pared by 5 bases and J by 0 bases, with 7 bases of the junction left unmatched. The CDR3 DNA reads TGCAGTGCTGTTGTTGGGACAGGGACTAACTATGGCTACACCTTC. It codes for CSAVVGTGTNYGYTF.

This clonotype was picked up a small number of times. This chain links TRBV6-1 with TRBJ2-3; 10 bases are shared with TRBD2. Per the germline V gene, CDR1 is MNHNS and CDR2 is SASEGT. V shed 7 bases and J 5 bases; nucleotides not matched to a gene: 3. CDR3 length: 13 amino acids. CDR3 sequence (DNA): TGTGCCAGCAAGGCTAGCGGGAGAGATACGCAGTATTTT. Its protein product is CASKASGRDTQYF.